A single sample gave rise to the 23 T cell receptor beta chains below, sequenced in a study of blood T cell repertoires in COVID-19. Measured with immunoSEQ multiplex PCR; TCRdb has only the in-frame clones, and not every one. The sample consists of hundreds of thousands of clones, roughly nine tenths of them appearing once. Sequencing was performed on PBMCs or T cells enriched from blood (not recorded which). The receptor source for this set is a woman aged 55 to 70 who had recovered from COVID-19.

This rearrangement joins TRBV18 to TRBJ1-2; D is perhaps TRBD1 (6 bases). Germline V gene lookup returns CDR1 KGHSH and CDR2 LQKENI. The CDR3 contains 14 residues. Trimming cost V 0 bases and J 6 bases, with 11 bases left between them. The CDR3 sequence is CASSPPRGSDGYTF. The CDR3 region has the DNA TGTGCCAGCTCACCACCCAGGGGCTCTGATGGCTACACCTTC.

The chain has TRBV6-5 and TRBJ1-5, with D tentatively TRBD1 (5 bases). The V end was cut by 6 bases, the J end by 5 bases, with 11 bases between. CDR3 length equals 13 residues. Germline loops: CDR1 MNHEY, CDR2 SVGAGI. This chain's CDR3 is CASSLGGDQPQHF. DNA for the CDR3: TGTGCCAGCAGCCTCGGGGGGGATCAGCCCCAGCATTTT.

This clone occurred a few times. The J gene is TRBJ1-3, the V gene TRBV7-9; 7 bases are a match to TRBD1. V gave up 5 bases and J gave up 4 bases; unmatched junction bases: 11. Germline CDR1 and CDR2: SEHNR and FQNEAQ (reference sequence). The CDR3 is 16 residues long. CDR3 protein: CASSRASGGTGNTIYF. The DNA of the CDR3 is TGTGCCAGCAGCCGAGCCTCAGGGGGAACGGGAAACACCATATATTTT.

The chain has TRBV4-2 and TRBJ1-3; 9 nucleotides match TRBD1. Germline-derived CDR1 and CDR2 are LGHNA and YNFKEQ. V lost 0 bases to trimming and J lost 6 bases; unmatched junction nucleotides: 9. There are 17 residues in the CDR3. The CDR3 DNA sequence: TGTGCCAGCAGCCAAGATTTTGACGGGACAGGGAAAAACACCATATATTTT. It is translated as CASSQDFDGTGKNTIYF.

The rearrangement uses TRBV5-1 and TRBJ2-2, with D maybe TRBD2 (7 bases). The CDR3 sequence is 14 residues long. V lost 2 bases and J lost 5, with 10 bases in between. Looked up from germline, CDR1 is SGHRS and CDR2 is YFSETQ. The CDR3 nucleotides read TGCGCCAGCAGCTTCGGGGGGCAAACCGGGGAGCTGTTTTTT. Its translation: CASSFGGQTGELFF.

The rearrangement joins TRBV5-1 to TRBJ2-1; D is unclear. The CDR3 is 14 amino acids. Germline-derived CDR1 and CDR2 are SGHRS and YFSETQ. CDR3 nucleotides: TGCGCTACCTCGACCGACTCTTTCTACAATGAGCAGTTCTTC. Its protein is CATSTDSFYNEQFF.

The chain joins TRBV12-5 to TRBJ2-1; 9 nucleotides line up with TRBD2. Germline V CDR1 and CDR2: LGHNT, FRNRAP. The CDR3 loop spans 15 amino acids. V lost 4 bases to trimming and J lost 9 bases; unmatched junction nucleotides: 10. In DNA form, the CDR3 reads TGTGCTAGTGGTTCAGGCGGGGGGGCTGCATCTGAGCAGTTCTTC. This encodes CASGSGGGAASEQFF.

The genes are TRBV6-5 and TRBJ2-5; D gene ambiguous. Trimming cost V 7 bases and J 3 bases, with 15 bases left between them. Germline V CDR1 and CDR2: MNHEY, SVGAGI. This CDR3 comprises 14 residues. The CDR3: CASISLSSEETQYF. The CDR3 region has the DNA TGTGCCAGCATATCCCTTTCGTCCGAAGAGACCCAGTACTTC.

The chain has TRBV5-6 and TRBJ2-5; TRBD2 matches at 10 bases. V was clipped by 3 bases and J by 5 bases; unmatched bases: 7. Germline-derived CDR1 and CDR2 are SGHDT and YYEEEE. This CDR3 comprises 15 residues. Here the CDR3 reads CASSSLAGGRETQYF. Written as DNA, the CDR3 is TGTGCCAGCAGCTCGTTAGCGGGGGGTCGGGAGACCCAGTACTTC.

The chain links TRBV6-5 to TRBJ2-1; D remains ambiguous. CDR1 and CDR2 (germline): MNHEY, SVGAGI. There are 14 residues in the CDR3. The V and J ends lost 5 bases and 7 bases respectively, with 15 bases between them. The CDR3 is CASSLPGWVNEQFF. The CDR3 DNA reads as TGTGCCAGCAGTCTACCCGGGTGGGTTAATGAGCAGTTCTTC.

This clone was counted a single time. This sequence joins TRBV15 and TRBJ2-3; D may be TRBD1 (5 bases). Trimming stripped 1 base from V and 0 bases from J, with 14 bases between. Germline V gene data show CDR1 as LNHNV and CDR2 as YYDKDF (reference sequence). This CDR3 contains 17 residues. CDR3 region: CATSRGGFRASTDTQYF. Here the CDR3 DNA reads TGTGCCACCAGCAGAGGGGGCTTCCGGGCGAGCACAGATACGCAGTATTTT.

This rearrangement joins TRBV7-2 to TRBJ2-7; 11 bases match TRBD1. V lost 4 bases and J lost 6; bases outside the gene matches: 5. The CDR3 has 14 residues. Germline-derived CDR1 and CDR2 are SGHTA and FQGNSA. Here the CDR3 reads CASSWGQGGLEQYF. Written as DNA, the CDR3 is TGTGCCAGCAGCTGGGGACAGGGGGGCCTCGAGCAGTACTTC.

This sequence joins TRBV5-1 and TRBJ2-1; TRBD1 matches 7 bases. Germline CDR1 is SGHRS and CDR2 is YFSETQ. Trimming removed 0 bases from V and 6 bases from J; junction bases left unmatched: 3. The CDR3 has 14 amino acids. CDR3 region: CASSLEGAGNEQFF. The CDR3 coding sequence is TGCGCCAGCAGCTTGGAGGGGGCGGGCAATGAGCAGTTCTTC.

The V gene is TRBV9, the J gene TRBJ2-1; D is unresolved. V was pared by 1 base and J by 4 bases, with 6 bases between. CDR3 length: 13 amino acids. Germline V gives CDR1 SGDLS, CDR2 YYNGEE. In DNA form, the CDR3 reads TGTGCCAGCAGCGTATACGGGTACAATGAGCAGTTCTTC. Encoded protein: CASSVYGYNEQFF.

This clone was detected a few times. The chain is built from TRBV19 and TRBJ1-4; 8 bases are shared with TRBD1. Germline V gene data show CDR1 as LNHDA and CDR2 as SQIVND (reference sequence). J gave up 10 bases and V 3 bases, and 10 bases lay outside the gene matches. This CDR3 has 15 residues. DNA of the CDR3: TGTGCCAGTAGTATCGGAGGGACAGGCCGAGGAAAACTGTTTTTT. This codes for CASSIGGTGRGKLFF. Complete variable domain (other parts from reference TRBV19 and TRBJ1-4): DGGITQSPKYLFRKEGQNVTLSCEQNLNHDAMYWYRQDPGQGLRLIYYSQIVNDFQKGDIAEGYSVSREKKESFPLTVTSAQKNPTAFYLCASSIGGTGRGKLFFGSGTQLSVL.

This rearrangement joins TRBV24-1 to TRBJ1-2, with D possibly TRBD1 on 5 matching bases. The CDR3 spans 15 residues. CDR1 KGHDR and CDR2 SFDVKD come from the germline V gene. The V and J ends lost 5 bases and 5 bases respectively, with 17 bases between them. CDR3 nucleotides: TGTGCCACCAGTGTCAGGGCTGGGCTTTTTTATGGCTACACCTTC. Translating gives CATSVRAGLFYGYTF.

The CDR3 region has the DNA TGTGCCAGCCGTTGGGGCCCCAACTCTGGAAACACCATATATTTT. It specifies CASRWGPNSGNTIYF. The chain has TRBV28 and TRBJ1-3, with a possible D match to TRBD1 (5 bases). Germline V CDR1 and CDR2: MDHEN, SYDVKM. This CDR3 contains 15 residues. Between the trimmed V and J ends, which lost 8 bases and 0 bases, there was a span of 14 bases.

The table lists this clone with a count of one. The chain is built from TRBV24-1 and TRBJ2-1, with 8 bases fitting TRBD1. Trimming removed 6 bases from V and 6 bases from J; junction bases left unmatched: 9. The CDR3 has 15 amino acids. Germline CDR1 KGHDR, CDR2 SFDVKD. The CDR3 bases are TGTGCCACCAGTCAGGGGGCCCGAGCGGGCAATGAGCAGTTCTTC. Translated, it gives CATSQGARAGNEQFF.

The V call is TRBV6-1, the J call TRBJ1-6; tentative D call: TRBD1 (5 bases). The V gene's germline CDR1 is MNHNS and CDR2 SASEGT. CDR3 size: 16 residues. The ends were cut back, 0 bases at V and 6 bases at J, with 12 bases in the middle. CDR3 nucleotides: TGTGCCAGCAGTGAAGCGCCAGGGTCTCGTAATTCACCCCTCCACTTT. It codes for CASSEAPGSRNSPLHF.

The chain uses TRBV2 and TRBJ2-4; TRBD2 might be the D (6 bases). With 7 bases removed from V and 6 bases from J, the gap between germline ends came to 13 bases. This CDR3 has 13 amino acids. Germline V gives CDR1 SNHLY, CDR2 FYNNEI. CDR3 loop: CASTKEGRNIQYF. The CDR3 DNA reads as TGTGCCAGCACCAAGGAGGGGAGAAACATTCAGTACTTC.

The genes are TRBV5-1 and TRBJ1-2; the D gene is possibly TRBD1 (6 bases). CDR1 and CDR2 (germline): SGHRS, YFSETQ. This CDR3 comprises 15 residues. Trimming took off 4 bases at V and 2 bases at J, with 15 bases between the two ends. In nucleotides, the CDR3 is TGCGCCAGCAGCCTGGCTTTTACAGGGAACTATGGCTACACCTTC. This sequence encodes CASSLAFTGNYGYTF.

Relative to its sample, this clone is medium-sized. This chain joins TRBV4-1 and TRBJ2-7; TRBD1 matches 8 bases. Germline lookup yields CDR1 MGHRA and CDR2 YSYEKL. V lost 1 base, J lost 3 bases, and 2 bases stayed unmatched. The length of the CDR3 is 14 residues. The CDR3 region is CASSQGDRGYEQYF. CDR3 coding DNA: TGCGCCAGCAGCCAAGGAGACAGGGGCTACGAGCAGTACTTC.

V gene TRBV4-1 combines with J gene TRBJ2-5, with 14 bases identical to TRBD2. CDR1 MGHRA and CDR2 YSYEKL come from the germline V gene. V lost 4 bases, J lost 5 bases, and 18 bases stayed unmatched. The CDR3 is 20 residues long. The CDR3 loop reads CASSPPQGLAGARGVETQYF. CDR3 DNA: TGCGCCAGCAGCCCTCCCCAGGGACTAGCGGGGGCCAGGGGAGTTGAGACCCAGTACTTC.